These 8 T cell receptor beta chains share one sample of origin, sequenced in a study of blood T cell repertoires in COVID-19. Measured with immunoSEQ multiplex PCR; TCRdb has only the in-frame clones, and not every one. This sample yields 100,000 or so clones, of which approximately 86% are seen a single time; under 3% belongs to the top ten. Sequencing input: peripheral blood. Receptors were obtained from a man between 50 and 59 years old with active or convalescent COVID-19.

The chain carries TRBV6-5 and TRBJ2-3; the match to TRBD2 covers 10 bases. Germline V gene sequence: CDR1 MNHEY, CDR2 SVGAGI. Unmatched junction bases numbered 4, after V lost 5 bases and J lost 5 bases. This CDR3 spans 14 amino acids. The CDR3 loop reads CASSTSGVGDTQYF. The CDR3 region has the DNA TGTGCCAGCAGTACTAGCGGGGTTGGAGATACGCAGTATTTT.

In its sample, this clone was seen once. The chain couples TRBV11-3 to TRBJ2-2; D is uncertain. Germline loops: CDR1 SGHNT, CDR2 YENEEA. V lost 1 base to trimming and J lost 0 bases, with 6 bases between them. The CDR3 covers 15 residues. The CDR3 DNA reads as TGTGCCAGCAGCTTAGGGAGAACGAACACCGGGGAGCTGTTTTTT. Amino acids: CASSLGRTNTGELFF.

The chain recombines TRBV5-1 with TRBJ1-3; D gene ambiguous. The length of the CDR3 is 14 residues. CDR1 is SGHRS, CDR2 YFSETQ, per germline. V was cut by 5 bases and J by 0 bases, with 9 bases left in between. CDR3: CASRNQDSGNTIYF. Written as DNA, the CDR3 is TGCGCCAGCAGAAATCAGGACTCTGGAAACACCATATATTTT.

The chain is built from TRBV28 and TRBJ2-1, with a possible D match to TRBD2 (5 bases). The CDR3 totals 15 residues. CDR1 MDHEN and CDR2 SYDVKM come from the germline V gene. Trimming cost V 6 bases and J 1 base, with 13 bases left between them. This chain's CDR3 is CASSLLVNSYNEQFF. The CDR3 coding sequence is TGTGCCAGCAGCCTACTAGTCAATTCCTACAATGAGCAGTTCTTC.

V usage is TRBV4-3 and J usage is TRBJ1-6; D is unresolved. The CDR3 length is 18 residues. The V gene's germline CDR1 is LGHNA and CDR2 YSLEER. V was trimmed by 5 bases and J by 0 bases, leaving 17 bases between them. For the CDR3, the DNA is TGCGCCAGCAGCTCAGGAAGAGGAGGCTTCTCCTATAATTCACCCCTCCACTTT. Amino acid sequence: CASSSGRGGFSYNSPLHF.

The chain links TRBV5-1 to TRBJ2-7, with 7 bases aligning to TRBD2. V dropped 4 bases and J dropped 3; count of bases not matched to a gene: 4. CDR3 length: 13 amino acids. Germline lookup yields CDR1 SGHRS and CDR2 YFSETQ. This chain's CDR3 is CASSGGDDYEQYF. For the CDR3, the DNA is TGCGCCAGCAGCGGGGGGGACGACTACGAGCAGTACTTC.

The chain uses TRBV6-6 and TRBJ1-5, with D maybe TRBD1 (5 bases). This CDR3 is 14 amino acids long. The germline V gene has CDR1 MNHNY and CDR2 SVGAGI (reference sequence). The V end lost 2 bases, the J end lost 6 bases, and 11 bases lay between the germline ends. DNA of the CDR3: TGTGCCAGCAGTTACCAAGAAGACAGTCAGCCCCAGCATTTT. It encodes CASSYQEDSQPQHF.

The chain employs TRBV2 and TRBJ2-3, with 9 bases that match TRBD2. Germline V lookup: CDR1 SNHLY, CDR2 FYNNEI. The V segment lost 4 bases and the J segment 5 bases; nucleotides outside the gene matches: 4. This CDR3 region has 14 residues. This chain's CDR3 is CASSAGGGEDTQYF. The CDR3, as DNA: TGTGCCAGCAGTGCAGGCGGGGGGGAAGATACGCAGTATTTT. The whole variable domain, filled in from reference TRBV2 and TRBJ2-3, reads EPEVTQTPSHQVTQMGQEVILRCVPISNHLYFYWYRQILGQKVEFLVSFYNNEISEKSEIFDDQFSVERPDGSNFTLKIRSTKLEDSAMYFCASSAGGGEDTQYFGPGTRLTVL.